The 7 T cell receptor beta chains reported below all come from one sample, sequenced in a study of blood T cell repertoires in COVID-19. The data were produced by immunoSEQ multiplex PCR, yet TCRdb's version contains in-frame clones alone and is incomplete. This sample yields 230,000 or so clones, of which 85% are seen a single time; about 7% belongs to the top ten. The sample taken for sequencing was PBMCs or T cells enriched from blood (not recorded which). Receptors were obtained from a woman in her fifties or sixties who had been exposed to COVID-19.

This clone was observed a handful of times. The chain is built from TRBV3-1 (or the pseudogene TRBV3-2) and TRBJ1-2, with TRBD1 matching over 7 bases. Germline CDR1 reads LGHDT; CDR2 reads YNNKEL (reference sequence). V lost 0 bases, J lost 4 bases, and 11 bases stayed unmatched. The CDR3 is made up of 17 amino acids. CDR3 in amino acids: CASSQDKTKGACYGYTF. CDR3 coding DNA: TGTGCCAGCAGCCAAGATAAGACGAAGGGGGCTTGCTATGGCTACACCTTC.

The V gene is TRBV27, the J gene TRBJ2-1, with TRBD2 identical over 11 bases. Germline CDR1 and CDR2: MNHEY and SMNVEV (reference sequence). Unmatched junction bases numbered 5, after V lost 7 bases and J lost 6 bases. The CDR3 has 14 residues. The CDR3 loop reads CASKLAGALNEQFF. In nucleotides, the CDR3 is TGTGCCAGCAAACTAGCGGGGGCCCTCAATGAGCAGTTCTTC.

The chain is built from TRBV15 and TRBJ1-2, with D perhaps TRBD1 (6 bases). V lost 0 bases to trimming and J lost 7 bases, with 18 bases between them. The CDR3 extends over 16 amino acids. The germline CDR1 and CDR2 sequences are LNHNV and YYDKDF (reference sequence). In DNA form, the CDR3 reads TGTGCCACCAGCAGAGATCGCGCGGGGGCTTCGGCTGGCTACACCTTC. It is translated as CATSRDRAGASAGYTF.

CDR3: CASSLRLRDRPEQFF. CDR3 bases: TGTGCCAGCAGCTTACGACTCCGGGACAGGCCGGAGCAGTTCTTC. The gene calls are TRBV7-9 and TRBJ2-1; 8 bases are a match to TRBD1. The CDR3 is made up of 15 amino acids. Per the germline V gene, CDR1 is SEHNR and CDR2 is FQNEAQ (reference sequence). Trimming removed 2 bases from V and 10 bases from J; junction bases left unmatched: 10.

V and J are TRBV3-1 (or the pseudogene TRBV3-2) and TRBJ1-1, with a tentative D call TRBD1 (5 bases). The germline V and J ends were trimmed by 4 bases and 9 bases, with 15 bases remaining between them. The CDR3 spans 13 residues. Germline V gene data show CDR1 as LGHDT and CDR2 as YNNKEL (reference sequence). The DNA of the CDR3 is TGTGCCAGCAGCCTCTACAACAGGTTACAAGCTTTCTTT. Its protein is CASSLYNRLQAFF.

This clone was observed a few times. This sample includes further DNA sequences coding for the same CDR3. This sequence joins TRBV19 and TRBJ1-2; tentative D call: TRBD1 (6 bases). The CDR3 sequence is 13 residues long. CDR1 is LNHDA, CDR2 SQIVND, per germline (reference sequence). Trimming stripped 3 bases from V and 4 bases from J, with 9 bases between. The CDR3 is CASSIGRGYGYTF. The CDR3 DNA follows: TGTGCCAGTAGTATTGGCAGGGGCTATGGCTACACCTTC.

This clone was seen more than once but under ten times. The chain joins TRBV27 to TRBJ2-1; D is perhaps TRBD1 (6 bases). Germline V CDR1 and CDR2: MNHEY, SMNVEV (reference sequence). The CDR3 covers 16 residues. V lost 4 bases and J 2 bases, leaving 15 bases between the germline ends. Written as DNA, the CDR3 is TGTGCCAGCAGTTACCAGGGGATCCCGGCCTACAATGAGCAGTTCTTC. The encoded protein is CASSYQGIPAYNEQFF.